A selection of T cell receptor beta chains follows, all from one sample in a study of breast tumors, draining lymph nodes, adjacent tissues. One entry per CDR3 protein results from TCRdb running MiXCR on the multiplex PCR reads. The table lists roughly 130,000 distinct CDR3 sequences, 20% of them singletons. The sample was axillary lymph node tissue. The receptor set was obtained from a female donor with breast cancer. Some clones in this sample may be carry-over from other donors' samples. Each CDR3 is given with its conserved first and last residue. The order of the fields is D gene, clone size, V gene, J gene, CDR3 DNA, CDR3 protein. A D gene is named only where the DNA matches it firmly. The listing skips clone size in some rows; elsewhere it reads once, few, many or a size class.

NA	NA	TRBV28	TRBJ1-5	TGTGCCAGCAGCCGTCAATCGACCCAGCATTTT	CASSRQSTQHF
NA	many	TRBV5-4	TRBJ2-3	TGTGCCAGCAGCCCCGGGCGGAGCACAGATACGCAGTATTTT	CASSPGRSTDTQYF
NA	NA	TRBV28	TRBJ2-7	TGTGCCAGCACCTCAACAGTCACCTACGAGCAGTACTTC	CASTSTVTYEQYF
NA	many	TRBV20-1	TRBJ2-7	TGCAGTGCTAGAGCAGAGAGAGGGAGTACCTACGAGCAGTACTTC	CSARAERGSTYEQYF
TRBD1	many	TRBV20-1	TRBJ2-7	TGCAGTGCTAGGATTGCGGGACAGGGATTGACCATAGCGGGCTACGAGCAGTACTTC	CSARIAGQGLTIAGYEQYF
NA	many	TRBV5-1	TRBJ2-3	TGCGCCAGCAGCGGTACGCCTGCTAGCACAGATACGCAGTATTTT	CASSGTPASTDTQYF
TRBD1	many	TRBV19	TRBJ2-2	TGTGCCAGTAGTTCGTGGACAGGGGTTTACACCGGGGAGCTGTTTTTT	CASSSWTGVYTGELFF
NA	many	TRBV12-3/TRBV12-4	TRBJ2-1	TGTGCCAGCAGTGATATAGTTAGCTCCTACAATGAGCAGTTCTTC	CASSDIVSSYNEQFF
NA	NA	TRBV5-4	TRBJ1-4	TGTGCCAGCAGTTGGGACGGTGATGAAAAACTGTTTTTT	CASSWDGDEKLFF
NA	many	TRBV7-8	TRBJ1-2	TGTGCCAGCAGCTTAGCCAGGGACTATGGCTACACCTTC	CASSLARDYGYTF
NA	many	TRBV20-1	TRBJ2-2	TGCAGTGCTAGAGCGCAGGGGTATACCGGGGAGCTGTTTTTT	CSARAQGYTGELFF
NA	many	TRBV20-1	TRBJ2-3	TGCAGTGCTAGAGTACAGGGTACCACAGATACGCAGTATTTT	CSARVQGTTDTQYF
TRBD2	many	TRBV9	TRBJ2-5	TGTGCCAGCAGCCCGGGGACTAGCGGGAGATTTTTAGAGACCCAGTACTTC	CASSPGTSGRFLETQYF
TRBD1	many	TRBV19	TRBJ2-7	TGTGCCAGTAGCCCCGAAGGACAGGTCTCCTACGAGCAGTACTTC	CASSPEGQVSYEQYF
NA	many	TRBV20-1	TRBJ2-3	TGCAGTGCTAGGACCGGAAATACGCAGTATTTT	CSARTGNTQYF
NA	few	TRBV20-1	TRBJ2-4	TGCAGTGCTACGGTAGCCAAAAACATTCAGTACTTC	CSATVAKNIQYF
NA	NA	TRBV27	TRBJ1-5	TGTGCCAGCAGTGCAGGGTCTAGCGATCAGCCCCAGCATTTT	CASSAGSSDQPQHF
NA	many	TRBV12-3/TRBV12-4	TRBJ2-3	TGTGCCAGCAGTTTAGAGGTTGCGGGACTGGCAACTAGCACAGATACGCAGTATTTT	CASSLEVAGLATSTDTQYF
TRBD2	many	TRBV7-2	TRBJ2-3	TGTGCCAGCAGCTTAGGGGCCGGGACTAGCGGGTTATATACGCAGTATTTT	CASSLGAGTSGLYTQYF
NA	many	TRBV10-2	TRBJ2-6	TGCGCCAGCAGTGAAGTTCTGACGGGGTCTGGGGCCAACGTCCTGACTTTC	CASSEVLTGSGANVLTF
NA	few	TRBV28	TRBJ2-5	TGTGCCAGCAGTCCCCTCGGGGGCTGGGAGACCCAGTACTTC	CASSPLGGWETQYF
NA	many	TRBV2	TRBJ2-3	TGTGCCAGCAGTGATTTGGGCGCACAGGGAAGCACAGATACGCAGTATTTT	CASSDLGAQGSTDTQYF
TRBD2	many	TRBV6-5	TRBJ2-2	TGTGCCAGCAGCCCGACTAGCGGGGGTGATACCGGGGAGCTGTTTTTT	CASSPTSGGDTGELFF
TRBD2	many	TRBV13	TRBJ2-7	TGTGCCAGCAGCGCAATGACTAGCGGGAGAATAGGCGAGCAGTACTTC	CASSAMTSGRIGEQYF
NA	many	TRBV12-3/TRBV12-4	TRBJ2-2	TGTGCCAGCAGTGCCTACAGGTTCCAGAACACCGGGGAGCTGTTTTTT	CASSAYRFQNTGELFF
NA	NA	TRBV6-1	TRBJ1-5	TGTGCCAGCAGTGGAGCGAGAGATCAGCCCCAGCATTTT	CASSGARDQPQHF
TRBD2	many	TRBV13	TRBJ2-1	TGTGCCAGCAGCTTATGGGGCGGGAGGGAGTACAATGAGCAGTTCTTC	CASSLWGGREYNEQFF
NA	many	TRBV30	TRBJ1-6	TGTGCCTGGAGTCAACAAAGCTATAATTCACCCCTCCACTTT	CAWSQQSYNSPLHF
NA	many	TRBV7-2	TRBJ2-5	TGTGCCAGCAGCTTAGCCCCAGGGCCGGAGACCCAGTACTTC	CASSLAPGPETQYF
NA	NA	TRBV5-6	TRBJ1-4	TGTGCCAGCAGCTTGGGGGCGATGAGGGGAAAACTGTTTTTT	CASSLGAMRGKLFF
NA	many	TRBV20-1	TRBJ2-7	TGCAGTGCTAGAGTGACGGGCCCCTACGAGCAGTACTTC	CSARVTGPYEQYF
NA	many	TRBV9	TRBJ2-7	TGTGCCAGCAGCTCGTCGGGAGTCGGCTACGAGCAGTACTTC	CASSSSGVGYEQYF
TRBD2	few	TRBV18	TRBJ2-1	TGTGCCAGCTCACCGTCGAGCGGGAGGCTTTCCTACAATGAGCAGTTCTTC	CASSPSSGRLSYNEQFF
TRBD2	many	TRBV20-1	TRBJ2-1	TGCAGTGCTAAAGCGGGAGCTGACAATGAGCAGTTCTTC	CSAKAGADNEQFF
TRBD2	many	TRBV7-3	TRBJ2-5	TGTGCCAGCAGGTCAGGACTAGCGGGAGCGCAAGAGACCCAGTACTTC	CASRSGLAGAQETQYF
NA	few	TRBV28	TRBJ2-7	TGTGCCAGCATCGGGCAGGGGTTCTACGAGCAGTACTTC	CASIGQGFYEQYF
TRBD1	many	TRBV20-1	TRBJ1-6	TGCAGTGCTTCCGGGACAGGTTTTCGTAATTCACCCCTCCACTTT	CSASGTGFRNSPLHF
NA	few	TRBV6-1	TRBJ2-2	TGTGCCAGCAGGCAGGGGACGGGAACCGGGGAGCTGTTTTTT	CASRQGTGTGELFF
TRBD2	NA	TRBV4-1	TRBJ2-1	TGCGCCAGCAGCCAAGAAGGGACTAGCGACTTCCCCTACAATGAGCGGTTCTTC	CASSQEGTSDFPYNERFF
NA	NA	TRBV7-2	TRBJ1-2	TGTGCCAGCAGCTTCGACAGGTTATATGGCTACACCTTC	CASSFDRLYGYTF
NA	many	TRBV2	TRBJ2-1	TGTGCCAGCAGTGACCATACGACTAGTTTTATGGACAATGAGCAGTTCTTC	CASSDHTTSFMDNEQFF
NA	many	TRBV5-6	TRBJ2-7	TGTGCCAGCAGCTCGACCGGGACACCCTACGAGCAGTACTTC	CASSSTGTPYEQYF
NA	NA	TRBV19	TRBJ1-2	TGTGCCAGTGGTGTCCTCGGGGGCGAAGAAGGTGGCTACACCTTC	CASGVLGGEEGGYTF
TRBD1	many	TRBV19	TRBJ2-3	TGTGCCAGTGCGGACAGGGGGAGCACAGATACGCAGTATTTT	CASADRGSTDTQYF
TRBD2	many	TRBV3-1	TRBJ2-7	TGTGCCAGCAGACTGAGCGGGACCTACGAGCAGTACTTC	CASRLSGTYEQYF
TRBD2	many	TRBV20-1	TRBJ2-2	TGCAGTGCTAGAGATCCTCTAGCGGGAGGTACCGGGGAGCTGTTTTTT	CSARDPLAGGTGELFF
NA	NA	TRBV9	TRBJ2-2	TGTGCCAGCAGGGGCCCGACAGGCTCCGGGGAGCTGTTTTTT	CASRGPTGSGELFF
TRBD1	many	TRBV24-1	TRBJ2-5	TGTGCCACCAGTGATGCTCCGGGACAGGGCCCGCAGACCCAGTACTTC	CATSDAPGQGPQTQYF
TRBD2	many	TRBV7-8	TRBJ2-5	TGTGCCAGCAGCTTCCTAGCGGGTGCCACAAAGACCCAGTACTTC	CASSFLAGATKTQYF
TRBD1	many	TRBV2	TRBJ2-5	TGTGCCAGCAGTCCCGGGACAGGTCAAGAGACCCAGTACTTC	CASSPGTGQETQYF
TRBD1	many	TRBV12-3/TRBV12-4	TRBJ2-1	TGTGCCAGCAGCCACAGGGGGCATGAGCAGTTCTTC	CASSHRGHEQFF
TRBD2	few	TRBV4-1	TRBJ2-4	TGCGCCAGCAGCCCGGGCCCTGCCGCGGGGGGAGGAAACATTCAGTACTTC	CASSPGPAAGGGNIQYF
TRBD2	few	TRBV28	TRBJ2-1	TGTGCCAGCGGACGAGCGGGATCTCATAATGAGCAGTTCTTC	CASGRAGSHNEQFF
NA	many	TRBV7-3	TRBJ2-1	TGTGCCAGCAGCTTGAGGGGCACCTACAATGAGCAGTTCTTC	CASSLRGTYNEQFF
NA	few	TRBV28	TRBJ2-7	TGTGCCAGCAGTTTGGGGGCGCGGTACGAGCAGTACTTC	CASSLGARYEQYF
NA	many	TRBV20-1	TRBJ2-1	TGCAGTGCTAGAGAGGGGGGTAGTAGAAACGAGCAGTTCTTC	CSAREGGSRNEQFF
TRBD1	many	TRBV28	TRBJ1-2	TGTGCCAGCAGCCGGGACAGGGATCTTGGCTACACCTTC	CASSRDRDLGYTF